Listed here are 29 T cell receptor beta chains from one sample, sequenced in a study of control samples from healthy donors and cancer patients. Libraries were prepared by immunoSEQ multiplex PCR; TCRdb keeps only in-frame clonotypes and omits some of them. This table holds 75,000 to 100,000 clones, roughly 88% found once. The sample comprised blood. The receptors were sampled from a man aged 25 to 40 in good health.

The DNA of the CDR3 is TGCGCCAGCAGCTTGGAAGGGCGGGACGAGCAGTACTTC. Amino acids: CASSLEGRDEQYF. The rearrangement uses TRBV5-1 and TRBJ2-7, with D possibly matching TRBD2 (5 bases). Per germline, CDR1 SGHRS and CDR2 YFSETQ. The V end was cut by 0 bases, the J end by 5 bases, with 9 bases between. This CDR3 comprises 13 residues.

The chain is built from TRBV27 and TRBJ1-4; D not resolved. Germline lookup yields CDR1 MNHEY and CDR2 SMNVEV (reference sequence). The CDR3 runs 13 residues. V lost 4 bases and J 6 bases, leaving 9 bases between the germline ends. Here the CDR3 DNA reads TGTGCCAGCAGTTCTCTGGTGGATGAAAAACTGTTTTTT. Residues: CASSSLVDEKLFF.

The V and J genes are TRBV10-1 and TRBJ2-3, with D unresolved. The CDR3 runs to 16 residues. CDR1 is WNHNN and CDR2 is SYGVQD in the germline V gene (reference sequence). V was shortened by 8 bases and J by 0 bases, with 18 bases between the two germline ends. The CDR3 sequence is CASPRPRNVSTDTQYF. DNA for the CDR3: TGCGCCAGCCCCAGGCCGAGAAATGTTAGCACAGATACGCAGTATTTT.

The CDR3: CASSFRTSGTYEQYF. CDR3 nucleotide sequence: TGCGCCAGCAGTTTCCGGACTAGCGGAACCTACGAGCAGTACTTC. The chain uses TRBV5-1 and TRBJ2-7, with 10 bases that match TRBD2. The V and J ends lost 5 bases and 2 bases, in that order; junction bases with no gene match: 7. The CDR3 is 15 amino acids. Germline V gene lookup returns CDR1 SGHRS and CDR2 YFSETQ.

This chain links TRBV9 with TRBJ2-3; 14 bases match TRBD2. The germline gives CDR1 SGDLS, CDR2 YYNGEE. Germline trimming cut 4 bases from V and 2 bases from J; bases unmatched to any gene: 6. The CDR3 consists of 17 residues. In DNA, the CDR3 is TGTGCCAGCAGCCCGCGGACTAGCGGGGGGCTCACAGATACGCAGTATTTT. Amino acids: CASSPRTSGGLTDTQYF. The variable domain in full, with the rest retrieved from reference TRBV9 and TRBJ2-3, is DSGVTQTPKHLITATGQRVTLRCSPRSGDLSVYWYQQSLDQGLQFLIQYYNGEERAKGNILERFSAQQFPDLHSELNLSSLELGDSALYFCASSPRTSGGLTDTQYFGPGTRLTVL.

The chain employs TRBV30 and TRBJ1-1; maybe TRBD1 (5 bases). Germline CDR1 and CDR2: GTSNPN and SVGIG (reference sequence). This CDR3 spans 16 amino acids. The V and J ends lost 0 bases and 4 bases respectively, with 18 bases between them. CDR3 sequence (DNA): TGTGCCTGGAGTGTAAGGGGTATTGTAGCGAGCACTGAAGCTTTCTTT. As protein: CAWSVRGIVASTEAFF.

The J gene is TRBJ2-7, the V gene TRBV6-2 or TRBV6-3, with 8 bases matching TRBD2. The germline V gene encodes CDR1 MNHEY and CDR2 SVGEGT. V was clipped by 7 bases and J by 3 bases; unmatched bases: 11. CDR3 length: 15 residues. In nucleotides, the CDR3 is TGTGCCAGCACCCCCGAACTAGCGGATATCTACGAGCAGTACTTC. It yields the protein CASTPELADIYEQYF.

The chain employs TRBV7-9 and TRBJ2-3; 9 bases fit TRBD1. This CDR3 is built from 15 residues. Germline CDR1 reads SEHNR; CDR2 reads FQNEAQ (reference sequence). With 3 bases clipped from V and 6 bases from J, the junction kept 7 bases outside the gene matches. CDR3 sequence (DNA): TGTGCCAGCAGCTTCCGGGACAGGGTTTCGGATACGCAGTATTTT. Amino acid sequence: CASSFRDRVSDTQYF.

The chain couples TRBV27 to TRBJ1-3; a weak D match, TRBD1 (6 bases). The CDR3 spans 16 residues. The V and J ends lost 5 bases and 0 bases respectively, with 14 bases between them. CDR1 and CDR2 (germline): MNHEY, SMNVEV (reference sequence). Here the CDR3 reads CASSPRGGLSGNTIYF. DNA of the CDR3: TGTGCCAGCAGTCCAAGGGGGGGACTCTCTGGAAACACCATATATTTT.

The chain links TRBV3-1 (or the pseudogene TRBV3-2) to TRBJ1-4; D call uncertain. CDR1 and CDR2 (germline): LGHDT, YNNKEL (reference sequence). V shed 1 base and J shed 6 bases, with 3 bases lying between them. CDR3 length: 12 residues. CDR3 loop: CASSQVDEKLFF. The CDR3 bases are TGTGCCAGCAGCCAAGTGGATGAAAAACTGTTTTTT.

V is TRBV11-2 and J is TRBJ2-7; D is perhaps TRBD2 (5 bases). V was clipped by 3 bases and J by 1 base, with 7 bases between them. Germline CDR1 and CDR2: SGHAT and FQNNGV. The CDR3 runs 13 residues. CDR3 sequence: CASSLPGSYEQYF. DNA for the CDR3: TGTGCCAGCAGCTTGCCGGGGTCCTACGAGCAGTACTTC.

The chain links TRBV24-1 to TRBJ2-1; TRBD1 matches 8 bases. The length of the CDR3 is 13 residues. Germline CDR1 and CDR2: KGHDR and SFDVKD. The V and J ends lost 3 bases and 16 bases, in that order; junction bases with no gene match: 10. CDR3 in amino acids: CATSDPGQGPKFF. CDR3 coding DNA: TGTGCCACCAGTGATCCCGGACAGGGTCCAAAATTCTTC.

The chain carries TRBV4-2 and TRBJ1-1; the D gene is possibly TRBD1 (5 bases). With 4 bases removed from V and 7 bases from J, the gap between germline ends came to 13 bases. The length of the CDR3 is 13 residues. Per the germline V gene, CDR1 is LGHNA and CDR2 is YNFKEQ. Written as DNA, the CDR3 is TGTGCCAGCAGCCGCCTCTTGGGGGTTGAAGCTTTCTTT. It yields the protein CASSRLLGVEAFF.

The genes are TRBV27 and TRBJ1-1; TRBD1 is a possible D gene (6 bases). Germline V lookup: CDR1 MNHEY, CDR2 SMNVEV (reference sequence). The CDR3 is 14 residues long. V lost 5 bases to trimming and J lost 0 bases, with 10 bases between them. For the CDR3, the DNA is TGTGCCAGCAGTGTAACAGGGATGAACACTGAAGCTTTCTTT. It encodes CASSVTGMNTEAFF.

The chain combines TRBV5-1 with TRBJ2-6; the D gene could be TRBD1 or TRBD2 (5 bases each). CDR1 is SGHRS and CDR2 is YFSETQ in the germline V gene. Trimming cost V 0 bases and J 1 base, with 11 bases left between them. The CDR3 extends over 17 amino acids. The CDR3, as DNA: TGCGCCAGCAGCTTGGGTGGGGGATCGTCTGGGGCCAACGTCCTGACTTTC. Residues: CASSLGGGSSGANVLTF.

The chain uses TRBV24-1 and TRBJ2-7; TRBD2 agrees at 10 bases. The CDR3 length is 15 residues. V shed 6 bases and J 0 bases; nucleotides not matched to a gene: 4. CDR1 and CDR2 (germline): KGHDR, SFDVKD. For the CDR3, the DNA is TGTGCCACCAGTCCGGGACTAGCGTCCTCCTACGAGCAGTACTTC. Protein: CATSPGLASSYEQYF.

The chain uses TRBV5-1 and TRBJ2-7; D possibly corresponds to TRBD1 (5 bases). Per the germline V gene, CDR1 is SGHRS and CDR2 is YFSETQ. The CDR3 totals 14 residues. Trimming took off 2 bases at V and 2 bases at J, with 11 bases between the two ends. CDR3 bases: TGCGCCAGCAGCTTAGGGGCAGGAGCCTACGAGCAGTACTTC. It translates to CASSLGAGAYEQYF.

This chain links TRBV7-3 with TRBJ1-2; D may be TRBD1 (6 bases). CDR3 length equals 16 residues. CDR1 and CDR2 (germline): SGHTA, FQGTGA. V lost 3 bases, J lost 2 bases, and 16 bases lay in between. The CDR3 bases are TGTGCCAGCAGCTTTCCCACATACACAGGGAACTATGGCTACACCTTC. It yields the protein CASSFPTYTGNYGYTF.

The J gene is TRBJ1-5, the V gene TRBV28; D is possibly TRBD1 (5 bases). V shed 6 bases and J shed 6 bases, with 9 bases lying between them. The CDR3 is 12 residues long. The germline gives CDR1 MDHEN, CDR2 SYDVKM. CDR3 in DNA: TGTGCCAGCAGACAGGCCAGTCAGCCCCAGCATTTT. Translated, it gives CASRQASQPQHF.

CDR3 DNA: TGTGCCAGCAGTAATAGCCTAGCGGGAGTACAGTTCTTC. Encoded protein: CASSNSLAGVQFF. The chain couples TRBV6-1 to TRBJ2-1; 10 bases map to TRBD2. The germline CDR1 and CDR2 sequences are MNHNS and SASEGT. This CDR3 has 13 amino acids. Unmatched junction bases numbered 8, after V lost 5 bases and J lost 13 bases.

The gene calls are TRBV7-9 and TRBJ2-7; a weak D match, TRBD2 (6 bases). Germline lookup yields CDR1 SEHNR and CDR2 FQNEAQ (reference sequence). The ends were cut back, 8 bases at V and 2 bases at J, with 16 bases in the middle. The CDR3 covers 14 residues. CDR3 protein: CASEVGGTTYEQYF. CDR3 sequence (DNA): TGTGCCAGCGAGGTCGGAGGGACGACCTACGAGCAGTACTTC.

The V gene is TRBV5-4, the J gene TRBJ1-4; 11 nucleotides line up with TRBD1. V lost 4 bases and J lost 6; bases outside the gene matches: 5. This CDR3 region has 15 residues. The germline gives CDR1 SGHNT, CDR2 YYREEE (reference sequence). CDR3 DNA: TGTGCCAGCAGCCGGGGGGACAGGGGGGATGAAAAACTGTTTTTT. Encoded protein: CASSRGDRGDEKLFF.

The V and J genes are TRBV7-9 and TRBJ2-1, with D possibly TRBD1 on 5 matching bases. The V end was cut by 0 bases, the J end by 8 bases, with 14 bases between. Germline V gene lookup returns CDR1 SEHNR and CDR2 FQNEAQ (reference sequence). CDR3 length: 15 amino acids. The CDR3 DNA reads TGTGCCAGCAGCTTAGCAGGGGTTAGCTTGGATGAGCAGTTCTTC. It codes for CASSLAGVSLDEQFF.

The table lists this clone with a few counts. This sequence joins TRBV15 and TRBJ1-5; D uncertain. Germline V gene sequence: CDR1 LNHNV, CDR2 YYDKDF (reference sequence). V lost 6 bases to trimming and J lost 2 bases, with 14 bases between them. The CDR3 covers 15 residues. The CDR3: CATRRSGIGNQPQHF. CDR3 sequence (DNA): TGTGCCACCAGACGATCGGGGATCGGCAATCAGCCCCAGCATTTT.

This rearrangement joins TRBV6-1 to TRBJ1-3; D ambiguous. This CDR3 has 18 amino acids. The ends were cut back, 4 bases at V and 0 bases at J, with 19 bases in the middle. The germline V gene encodes CDR1 MNHNS and CDR2 SASEGT. The CDR3 protein is CASSGGPVIRVSGNTIYF. The CDR3 DNA is TGTGCCAGCAGTGGCGGCCCAGTTATAAGGGTCTCTGGAAACACCATATATTTT.

The rearrangement links TRBV11-2 to TRBJ2-5, with D unresolved. Germline assignment: CDR1 SGHAT and CDR2 FQNNGV. CDR3 length: 14 residues. V was cut by 1 base and J by 4 bases, with 10 bases left in between. CDR3 sequence reads: CASSLGEVGETQYF. The CDR3, as DNA: TGTGCCAGCAGCTTAGGAGAGGTGGGAGAGACCCAGTACTTC. The complete variable domain, with remaining parts taken from reference TRBV11-2 and TRBJ2-5, reads EAGVAQSPRYKIIEKRQSVAFWCNPISGHATLYWYQQILGQGPKLLIQFQNNGVVDDSQLPKDRFSAERLKGVDSTLKIQPAKLEDSAVYLCASSLGEVGETQYFGPGTRLLVL.

The chain carries TRBV24-1 and TRBJ2-7, with TRBD1 as a possible D gene (5 bases). Trimming removed 6 bases from V and 0 bases from J, with 14 bases in between. The CDR3 consists of 15 residues. The germline V gene has CDR1 KGHDR and CDR2 SFDVKD. The CDR3: CATSKGSPPSYEQYF. DNA for the CDR3: TGTGCCACCAGTAAGGGGTCGCCGCCCTCCTACGAGCAGTACTTC.

The V call is TRBV3-1 (or the pseudogene TRBV3-2), the J call TRBJ2-5; the D is unclear. CDR1 is LGHDT and CDR2 is YNNKEL in the germline V gene (reference sequence). The CDR3 is made up of 14 amino acids. With 5 bases removed from V and 2 bases from J, the gap between germline ends came to 12 bases. The CDR3 nucleotides read TGTGCCAGCAGCAATCGACCCGATCAAGAGACCCAGTACTTC. Encoded protein: CASSNRPDQETQYF.

The chain joins TRBV2 to TRBJ2-7, with TRBD2 matching 16 bases. The length of the CDR3 is 17 residues. CDR1 and CDR2 from the germline V gene are SNHLY and FYNNEI. V lost 7 bases, J lost 5 bases, and 11 bases stayed unmatched. Here the CDR3 reads CASNLGTSGRARDEQYF. For the CDR3, the DNA is TGTGCCAGCAACCTGGGGACTAGCGGGAGGGCACGAGACGAGCAGTACTTC. The full variable domain, its missing parts supplied by reference TRBV2 and TRBJ2-7, is EPEVTQTPSHQVTQMGQEVILRCVPISNHLYFYWYRQILGQKVEFLVSFYNNEISEKSEIFDDQFSVERPDGSNFTLKIRSTKLEDSAMYFCASNLGTSGRARDEQYFGPGTRLTVT.